Below, 20 T cell receptor beta chains from the same sample are listed, as sequenced in a study of blood T cell repertoires in COVID-19. Sequencing was performed with immunoSEQ multiplex PCR; in TCRdb, only in-frame clones are kept and a portion is missing. The sample shows around 250,000 clones, roughly 88% of them seen only once. Sequencing was performed on peripheral blood. Every receptor here comes from an elderly man with acute or convalescent COVID-19.

The chain has TRBV6-4 and TRBJ1-2; D might be TRBD1 (5 bases). The V end was cut by 5 bases, the J end by 6 bases, with 13 bases between. The CDR3 runs 13 residues. Germline loops: CDR1 MRHNA, CDR2 SNTAGT. CDR3 amino acids: CASSMEWGDGYTF. CDR3 bases: TGTGCCAGCAGTATGGAATGGGGGGATGGCTACACCTTC.

CDR3 DNA sequence: TGCGCCAGCAGCTTGGTCCCCTCGGGACAGGCTTTATTTAGCTCCTACAATGAGCAGTTCTTC. Amino acids: CASSLVPSGQALFSSYNEQFF. The V and J genes are TRBV5-1 and TRBJ2-1; 8 nucleotides line up with TRBD1. V dropped 0 bases and J dropped 0; count of bases not matched to a gene: 17. Germline CDR1 reads SGHRS; CDR2 reads YFSETQ. There are 21 residues in the CDR3.

The chain uses TRBV7-2 and TRBJ1-4; TRBD1 matches 9 bases. This CDR3 spans 13 amino acids. The ends lost 4 bases at V and 10 bases at J; junction bases unmatched: 4. Germline V gene data show CDR1 as SGHTA and CDR2 as FQGNSA. The CDR3 loop reads CASSSDRGGKLFF. The CDR3 region has the DNA TGTGCCAGCAGCTCCGACAGGGGGGGAAAACTGTTTTTT.

The rearrangement joins TRBV19 to TRBJ2-7; tentative D call: TRBD2 (6 bases). CDR3 size: 11 residues. Germline CDR1 LNHDA, CDR2 SQIVND (reference sequence). Trimming stripped 6 bases from V and 4 bases from J, with 7 bases between. CDR3 sequence (DNA): TGTGCCAGTAGACGGGGGTACGAGCAGTACTTC. Its protein is CASRRGYEQYF.

V and J are TRBV29-1 and TRBJ1-2, with TRBD1 matching over 8 bases. The CDR3 sequence is 13 residues long. CDR1 is SQVTM and CDR2 is ANQGSEA in the germline V gene. The J segment lost 5 bases and the V segment lost 7 bases, leaving 9 bases of the junction unmatched. This CDR3 reads CSGGQGAGYGYTF. The CDR3 bases are TGCAGCGGAGGCCAGGGGGCCGGGTATGGCTACACCTTC.

The chain combines TRBV7-9 with TRBJ2-1, with 9 bases aligning to TRBD1. The CDR3 contains 15 residues. Germline lookup yields CDR1 SEHNR and CDR2 FQNEAQ (reference sequence). The V segment lost 5 bases and the J segment 7 bases; nucleotides outside the gene matches: 9. The CDR3 loop is CASSVTGGFGNEQFF. The CDR3 DNA sequence: TGTGCCAGCAGCGTAACAGGGGGCTTCGGAAATGAGCAGTTCTTC.

This sequence joins TRBV7-9 and TRBJ2-2; no firm D call. Trimming stripped 0 bases from V and 1 base from J, with 6 bases between. The CDR3 loop spans 15 amino acids. CDR1 and CDR2 (germline): SEHNR, FQNEAQ (reference sequence). Written as DNA, the CDR3 is TGTGCCAGCAGCTTAGCTGAGGTGAACACCGGGGAGCTGTTTTTT. It codes for CASSLAEVNTGELFF.

The chain has TRBV6-5 and TRBJ2-7, with 7 bases matching TRBD1. Per the germline V gene, CDR1 is MNHEY and CDR2 is SVGAGI. V gave up 7 bases and J gave up 0 bases; unmatched junction bases: 6. The CDR3 has 14 residues. Written as DNA, the CDR3 is TGTGCCAGCACCTCAAGGACAGGCTCCTACGAGCAGTACTTC. Its protein is CASTSRTGSYEQYF.

V is TRBV28 and J is TRBJ2-1; 8 positions agree with TRBD2. J gave up 10 bases and V 2 bases, and 4 bases lay outside the gene matches. The CDR3 runs to 13 residues. Per germline, CDR1 MDHEN and CDR2 SYDVKM. The CDR3 region has the DNA TGTGCCAGCAGTTTAGGACTAGCATTCGAGCAGTTCTTC. This encodes CASSLGLAFEQFF. The entire variable domain, with the rest obtained from reference TRBV28 and TRBJ2-1, is as follows: DVKVTQSSRYLVKRTGEKVFLECVQDMDHENMFWYRQDPGLGLRLIYFSYDVKMKEKGDIPEGYSVSREKKERFSLILESASTNQTSMYLCASSLGLAFEQFFGPGTRLTVL.

The V call is TRBV3-1 (or the pseudogene TRBV3-2), the J call TRBJ2-5; maybe TRBD2 (6 bases). Trimming took off 4 bases at V and 5 bases at J, with 20 bases between the two ends. This CDR3 region has 16 residues. Germline CDR1 LGHDT, CDR2 YNNKEL (reference sequence). The CDR3 protein is CASSPRLGPGWETQYF. The CDR3 DNA reads TGTGCCAGCAGCCCTCGACTAGGTCCGGGTTGGGAGACCCAGTACTTC.

The sample holds one count of this clone. V is TRBV11-3 and J is TRBJ2-5, with D perhaps TRBD2 (5 bases). Germline V CDR1 and CDR2: SGHNT, YENEEA. CDR3 length equals 14 residues. V gave up 5 bases and J gave up 4 bases, with 14 bases separating them. The CDR3 coding sequence is TGTGCCAGCAGCCCCACGAGTCGGGGAGAGACCCAGTACTTC. It encodes CASSPTSRGETQYF. The variable domain in full, with the rest retrieved from reference TRBV11-3 and TRBJ2-5, is EAGVVQSPRYKIIEKKQPVAFWCNPISGHNTLYWYLQNLGQGPELLIRYENEEAVDDSQLPKDRFSAERLKGVDSTLKIQPAELGDSAVYLCASSPTSRGETQYFGPGTRLLVL.

This chain connects TRBV5-8 to TRBJ1-6; 9 positions agree with TRBD1. V lost 2 bases to trimming and J lost 7 bases; unmatched junction nucleotides: 4. From germline, CDR1 is SGHTS and CDR2 YDEGEE. The CDR3 loop spans 15 amino acids. CDR3 in amino acids: CASSLQGQGNSPLHF. The CDR3 bases are TGTGCCAGCAGCTTACAGGGACAGGGAAATTCACCCCTCCACTTT.

This rearrangement joins TRBV19 to TRBJ1-5, with 8 bases lining up with TRBD1. Germline values: CDR1 LNHDA, CDR2 SQIVND (reference sequence). This CDR3 is built from 14 residues. V shed 8 bases, J shed 4 bases, and the junction held 7 bases outside the gene matches. The CDR3 nucleotides read TGTGCCAGTGGGGTGACAGGGGTTAATCAGCCCCAGCATTTT. Its protein is CASGVTGVNQPQHF.

A single count supports this clone. V is TRBV5-1 and J is TRBJ1-2; 7 nucleotides align to TRBD1. V trimming: 4 bases; J trimming: 0 bases; junction bases outside the gene matches: 6. The germline V gene encodes CDR1 SGHRS and CDR2 YFSETQ. The CDR3 loop spans 15 amino acids. CDR3 sequence: CASSPRDRPNYGYTF. The DNA of the CDR3 is TGCGCCAGCAGCCCGAGGGACAGACCTAACTATGGCTACACCTTC.

The chain links TRBV29-1 to TRBJ2-7; D is possibly TRBD2 (6 bases). V gave up 6 bases and J gave up 3 bases, with 12 bases separating them. Germline V gene lookup returns CDR1 SQVTM and CDR2 ANQGSEA. The length of the CDR3 is 12 residues. The CDR3 coding sequence is TGCAGCGTCGGAGGGTCGATCTACGAGCAGTACTTC. This encodes CSVGGSIYEQYF.

The chain links TRBV2 to TRBJ2-5; the D gene is possibly TRBD1 (6 bases). Trimming left V 4 bases short and J 4 bases short, with 16 bases between. The CDR3 has 15 residues. Germline lookup yields CDR1 SNHLY and CDR2 FYNNEI. This chain's CDR3 is CASSVAGANIETQYF. The DNA of the CDR3 is TGTGCCAGCAGTGTGGCAGGGGCCAATATAGAGACCCAGTACTTC.

CDR3 in DNA: TGTGCCAGCAGCTCTATCGGGAAGAATCAGCCCCAGCATTTT. Protein: CASSSIGKNQPQHF. The V call is TRBV7-8, the J call TRBJ1-5, with D unresolved. Trimming left V 4 bases short and J 4 bases short, with 11 bases between. The germline V gene encodes CDR1 SGHVS and CDR2 FQNEAQ. This CDR3 region has 14 residues. The whole variable domain, filled in from reference TRBV7-8 and TRBJ1-5, reads GAGVSQSPRYKVAKRGQDVALRCDPISGHVSLFWYQQALGQGPEFLTYFQNEAQLDKSGLPSDRFFAERPEGSVSTLKIQRTQQEDSAVYLCASSSIGKNQPQHFGDGTRLSIL.

The V gene is TRBV4-2, the J gene TRBJ1-1, with D possibly being TRBD1 (6 bases). This CDR3 has 17 residues. Germline CDR1 and CDR2: LGHNA and YNFKEQ. The V end lost 1 base, the J end lost 0 bases, and 15 bases lay between the germline ends. In DNA, the CDR3 is TGTGCCAGCAGCCAAGTAGCTGGGGGCCTTCTGAACACTGAAGCTTTCTTT. Protein sequence: CASSQVAGGLLNTEAFF.

The chain is built from TRBV29-1 and TRBJ1-2; D ambiguous. The V end lost 3 bases, the J end lost 2 bases, and 13 bases lay between the germline ends. This CDR3 is 14 amino acids long. From germline, CDR1 is SQVTM and CDR2 ANQGSEA. As DNA, the CDR3 is TGCAGCGTTGACGTAACGGGAGGGAACTATGGCTACACCTTC. Residues: CSVDVTGGNYGYTF.

The chain carries TRBV7-2 and TRBJ1-5; no firm D call. Germline loops: CDR1 SGHTA, CDR2 FQGNSA. Trimming took 5 bases from V and 6 from J, leaving 17 bases between them. The CDR3 loop spans 15 amino acids. As DNA, the CDR3 is TGTGCCAGCAGCCCCGGGGAGGTCGAAGGTCAGCCCCAGCATTTT. Translation: CASSPGEVEGQPQHF.